This is a list of T cell receptor beta chains from one sample in a study of blood T cell repertoires in COVID-19. The table came from immunoSEQ multiplex PCR; TCRdb's copy has only in-frame clones and leaves some out. Among about 260,000 clones listed, 65% to 90% were seen once. Sequencing was performed on peripheral blood. The receptors derive from a human donor in a cohort sampled during active COVID-19. CDR3s include the opening cysteine and the closing phenylalanine or tryptophan.

TRBV5-1 | CASSSGGQENTEAFF
TRBV19 | CASSTMGQPAYEQYF
TRBV6-5 | CASSSRSYEQYF
TRBV7-3 | CASSLRRTSGDTQYF
TRBV27 | CASRAGTGAYGSNQPQHF
TRBV3-1/TRBV3-2 | CASSHGRGNTIYF
TRBV5-1 | CASSWTVLNNNEQFF
TRBV5-1 | CASNSGGQQETQYF
TRBV6-5 | CASSPQTGGYYEQYF
TRBV19 | CASNDGQILNSPLHF